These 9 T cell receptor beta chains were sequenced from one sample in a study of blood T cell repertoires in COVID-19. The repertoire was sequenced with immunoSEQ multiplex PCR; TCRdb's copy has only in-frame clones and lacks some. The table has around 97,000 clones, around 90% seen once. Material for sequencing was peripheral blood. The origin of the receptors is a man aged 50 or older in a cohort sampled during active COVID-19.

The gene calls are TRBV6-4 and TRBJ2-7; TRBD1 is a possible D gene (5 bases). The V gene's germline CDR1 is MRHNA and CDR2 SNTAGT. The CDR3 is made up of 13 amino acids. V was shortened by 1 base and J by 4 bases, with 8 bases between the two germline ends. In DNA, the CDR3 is TGTGCCAGCAGTGACTGCAGGGTATACGAGCAGTACGTC. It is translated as CASSDCRVYEQYV.

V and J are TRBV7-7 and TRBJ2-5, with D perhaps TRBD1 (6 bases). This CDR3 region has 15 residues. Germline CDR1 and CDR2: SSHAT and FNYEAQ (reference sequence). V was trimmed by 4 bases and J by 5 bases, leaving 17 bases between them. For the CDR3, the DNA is TGTGCCAGCAGCTCCTCGGCAGGGGCGGCGGAGACCCAGTACTTC. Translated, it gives CASSSSAGAAETQYF.

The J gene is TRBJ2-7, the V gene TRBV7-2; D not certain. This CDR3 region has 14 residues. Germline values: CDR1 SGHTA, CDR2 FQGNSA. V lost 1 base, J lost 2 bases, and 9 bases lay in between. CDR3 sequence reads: CASSLGVQAYEQYF. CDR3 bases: TGTGCCAGCAGCTTAGGCGTCCAGGCCTACGAGCAGTACTTC.

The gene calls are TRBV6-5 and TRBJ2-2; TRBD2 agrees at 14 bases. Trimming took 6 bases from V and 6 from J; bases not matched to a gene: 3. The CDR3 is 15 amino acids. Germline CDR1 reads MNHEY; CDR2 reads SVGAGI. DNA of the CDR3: TGTGCCAGCAGCCCGACTAGCGGGGGGGCCGGGGAGCTGTTTTTT. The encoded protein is CASSPTSGGAGELFF.

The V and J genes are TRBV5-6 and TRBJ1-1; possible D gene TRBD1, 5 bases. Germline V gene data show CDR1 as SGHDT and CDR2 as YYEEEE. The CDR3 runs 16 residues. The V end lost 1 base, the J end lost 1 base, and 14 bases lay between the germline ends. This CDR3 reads CASSLLDTKPNTEAFF. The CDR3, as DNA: TGTGCCAGCAGCTTGCTGGACACCAAGCCGAACACTGAAGCTTTCTTT.

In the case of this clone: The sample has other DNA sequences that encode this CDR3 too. This chain's CDR3 is CASSQGTGNYGYTF. Written as DNA, the CDR3 is TGCGCCAGCAGCCAAGGGACAGGAAACTATGGCTACACCTTC. The chain joins TRBV4-1 to TRBJ1-2, with 7 bases aligning to TRBD1. The V and J ends lost 1 base and 2 bases, in that order; junction bases with no gene match: 1. The CDR3 totals 14 residues. The germline CDR1 and CDR2 sequences are MGHRA and YSYEKL.

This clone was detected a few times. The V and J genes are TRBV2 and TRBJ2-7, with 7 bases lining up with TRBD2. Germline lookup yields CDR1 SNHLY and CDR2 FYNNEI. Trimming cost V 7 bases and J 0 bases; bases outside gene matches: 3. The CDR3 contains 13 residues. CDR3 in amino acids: CASTGRNSYEQYF. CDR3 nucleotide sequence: TGTGCCAGCACCGGGAGGAACTCCTACGAGCAGTACTTC.

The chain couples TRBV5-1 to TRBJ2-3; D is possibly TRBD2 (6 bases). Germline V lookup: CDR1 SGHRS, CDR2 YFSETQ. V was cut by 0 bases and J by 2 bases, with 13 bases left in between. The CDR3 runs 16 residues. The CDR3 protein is CASSLGGTSLTDTQYF. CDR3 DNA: TGCGCCAGCAGCTTGGGCGGGACCTCACTCACAGATACGCAGTATTTT.

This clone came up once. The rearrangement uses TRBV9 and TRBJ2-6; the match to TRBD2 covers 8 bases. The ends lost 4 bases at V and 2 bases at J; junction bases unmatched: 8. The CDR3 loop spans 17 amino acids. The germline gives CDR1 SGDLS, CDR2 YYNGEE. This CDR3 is CASSLTSAVTGANVLTF. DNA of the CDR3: TGTGCCAGCAGCTTGACTAGCGCCGTTACTGGGGCCAACGTCCTGACTTTC. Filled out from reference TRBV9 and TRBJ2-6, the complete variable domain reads DSGVTQTPKHLITATGQRVTLRCSPRSGDLSVYWYQQSLDQGLQFLIQYYNGEERAKGNILERFSAQQFPDLHSELNLSSLELGDSALYFCASSLTSAVTGANVLTFGAGSRLTVL.